These 24 T cell receptor beta chains originate from one sample sequenced in a study of cytomegalovirus exposure and HLA in healthy donors (dated by TCRdb to between 2016 and 2019). Library preparation was by the immunoSEQ multiplex PCR assay. For the multiplex PCR, a mixture combining 60 forward primers for TCR Vbeta segments and 13 reverse primers for TCR Jbeta segments was used. Sourced from immuneACCESS, this table was stored by TCRdb with only in-frame sequences that have V and J called. A share of the clones is absent; for the studies checked, an unresolved V gene accounts for under half, and the remainder has no known explanation. Within this sample are more than 150,000 clones, with 75% to 85% of them counted one time only. The ten largest clones take up under 2% of the sample. The specimen was PBMCs. The receptors were gathered from a man younger than 35 in good health and CMV-seronegative.

The rearrangement uses TRBV6-5 and TRBJ1-1; D not certain. Germline V gene lookup returns CDR1 MNHEY and CDR2 SVGAGI. The CDR3 is 11 residues long. V was pared by 7 bases and J by 9 bases, with 12 bases between. For the CDR3, the DNA is TGTGCCAGCACGGATGGGCTGAAAGCTTTCTTT. Translating it yields CASTDGLKAFF.

This clone occurred a few times. The chain recombines TRBV15 with TRBJ1-1; D is uncertain. V was trimmed by 0 bases and J by 4 bases, leaving 9 bases between them. Germline lookup yields CDR1 LNHNV and CDR2 YYDKDF (reference sequence). CDR3 size: 14 residues. The CDR3 sequence: CATSRELKSTEAFF. In DNA, the CDR3 is TGTGCCACCAGCAGAGAATTGAAGAGCACTGAAGCTTTCTTT.

The genes are TRBV7-9 and TRBJ2-2; 9 bases agree with TRBD1. The V segment lost 0 bases and the J segment 5 bases; nucleotides outside the gene matches: 10. CDR3 length equals 18 residues. Germline CDR1 reads SEHNR; CDR2 reads FQNEAQ (reference sequence). Written as DNA, the CDR3 is TGTGCCAGCAGCTTAGCTATGGGAGGACAGGGGCGAACCGGGGAGCTGTTTTTT. Its protein product is CASSLAMGGQGRTGELFF.

The J gene is TRBJ1-2, the V gene TRBV6-4; TRBD1 is a possible D gene (5 bases). CDR1 and CDR2 (germline): MRHNA, SNTAGT. V lost 8 bases and J 6 bases, leaving 13 bases between the germline ends. CDR3 size: 12 residues. CDR3 protein: CASAGRQNGYTF. The CDR3 DNA reads TGTGCCAGCGCCGGACGACAGAATGGCTACACCTTC.

The chain employs TRBV28 and TRBJ2-1; 7 bases line up with TRBD2. The CDR3 totals 14 residues. Germline-derived CDR1 and CDR2 are MDHEN and SYDVKM. V shed 10 bases, J shed 1 base, and the junction held 7 bases outside the gene matches. The CDR3 reads CANLRGVSYNEQFF. CDR3 coding DNA: TGTGCCAACCTACGGGGGGTATCCTACAATGAGCAGTTCTTC. Full variable domain (outside the CDR3, taken from reference TRBV28 and TRBJ2-1): DVKVTQSSRYLVKRTGEKVFLECVQDMDHENMFWYRQDPGLGLRLIYFSYDVKMKEKGDIPEGYSVSREKKERFSLILESASTNQTSMYLCANLRGVSYNEQFFGPGTRLTVL.

This clone was recorded only once. The chain links TRBV5-5 to TRBJ2-7, with 7 bases fitting TRBD1. CDR1 SGHKS and CDR2 YYEKEE come from the germline V gene (reference sequence). The junction had 7 bases not matched to a gene; V was cut back by 4 bases and J by 3 bases. This CDR3 contains 14 residues. CDR3 sequence (DNA): TGTGCCAGCAGCCGGACAGGCGGTAGCTACGAGCAGTACTTC. It encodes CASSRTGGSYEQYF.

The chain has TRBV21-1 and TRBJ2-7; TRBD2, the table's D call, was not compared with the DNA. TRBV21-1 constitutes a pseudogene. The length of the CDR3 is 12 residues. CDR3 residues: CASSRASGEQYF. The CDR3 DNA reads TGTGCCAGCAGCAGGGCTTCGGGAGAGCAGTACTTC.

As regards this clone: At one end the junction does not follow the germline gene, possibly because of a read error. This chain connects TRBV10-3 to TRBJ2-7; no clear D. The germline gives CDR1 ENHRY, CDR2 SYGVKD. The CDR3 length is 11 residues. CDR3: CAISGIYGQYF. The CDR3 nucleotides are TGTGCCATCAGTGGTATTTACGGGCAGTACTTC.

This sequence joins TRBV30 and TRBJ2-5; weak D call: TRBD1 (6 bases). CDR3 size: 13 residues. The germline V and J ends were trimmed by 4 bases and 5 bases, with 14 bases remaining between them. From germline, CDR1 is GTSNPN and CDR2 SVGIG (reference sequence). The DNA for the CDR3 is TGTGCCTGGACCAGAGGGGGTGCGGAGACCCAGTACTTC. This translates into CAWTRGGAETQYF.

The rearrangement links TRBV15 to TRBJ1-6; D is undetermined. The CDR3 runs to 12 residues. Deletions cut 2 bases from V and 7 bases from J, with 3 bases between. The germline CDR1 and CDR2 sequences are LNHNV and YYDKDF (reference sequence). The CDR3 coding sequence is TGTGCCACCAGCAGACCAAATTCACCCCTCCACTTT. It specifies CATSRPNSPLHF. Complete variable domain (other parts from reference TRBV15 and TRBJ1-6): DAMVIQNPRYQVTQFGKPVTLSCSQTLNHNVMYWYQQKSSQAPKLLFHYYDKDFNNEADTPDNFQSRRPNTSFCFLDIRSPGLGDTAMYLCATSRPNSPLHFGNGTRLTVT.

This chain connects TRBV19 to TRBJ2-2; 9 nucleotides line up with TRBD2. The CDR3 totals 15 residues. V lost 3 bases and J lost 6; bases outside the gene matches: 5. The germline V gene encodes CDR1 LNHDA and CDR2 SQIVND (reference sequence). The CDR3 nucleotides are TGTGCCAGTAGTATCCTAGCGGGATTCGCCGGGGAGCTGTTTTTT. Its protein is CASSILAGFAGELFF.

The CDR3 here is CASRGARGYNQPQHF. CDR3 in DNA: TGTGCCAGCAGGGGGGCCAGGGGATACAATCAGCCCCAGCATTTT. The chain recombines TRBV2 with TRBJ1-5, with D possibly matching TRBD1 (6 bases). The CDR3 is made up of 15 amino acids. V gave up 6 bases and J gave up 3 bases, with 15 bases separating them. Germline-derived CDR1 and CDR2 are SNHLY and FYNNEI.

A note on this clone: The same CDR3 arises from other DNA sequences in this sample as well. The chain combines TRBV5-1 with TRBJ2-3, with D possibly being TRBD2 (6 bases). Germline loops: CDR1 SGHRS, CDR2 YFSETQ. The CDR3 totals 15 residues. V gave up 0 bases and J gave up 0 bases, with 8 bases separating them. The chain's CDR3 is CASSLGGTSTDTQYF. CDR3 DNA: TGCGCCAGCAGCTTGGGCGGGACCAGCACAGATACGCAGTATTTT.

For the CDR3, the DNA is TGTGCCAGCGGCAGCGGGGGGGCCTGGGAGACCCAGTACTTC. Translated, it gives CASGSGGAWETQYF. The rearrangement uses TRBV27 and TRBJ2-5; TRBD2 matches at 10 bases. Trimming cost V 8 bases and J 5 bases; bases outside gene matches: 8. CDR3 length: 14 amino acids. Germline values: CDR1 MNHEY, CDR2 SMNVEV (reference sequence).

This chain links TRBV30 with TRBJ1-1; possible D gene TRBD1, 6 bases. The CDR3 contains 14 residues. The germline V and J ends were trimmed by 0 bases and 2 bases, with 10 bases remaining between them. CDR1 and CDR2 from the germline V gene are GTSNPN and SVGIG (reference sequence). CDR3 sequence: CAWSVQGINTEAFF. CDR3 DNA sequence: TGTGCCTGGAGTGTACAGGGAATTAACACTGAAGCTTTCTTT.

This chain connects TRBV9 to TRBJ2-3; TRBD2 matches 16 bases. Germline V gene lookup returns CDR1 SGDLS and CDR2 YYNGEE. Unmatched junction bases numbered 12, after V lost 4 bases and J lost 10 bases. The CDR3 loop spans 17 amino acids. CDR3 region: CASSPTGTSGGGSAQYF. The CDR3, as DNA: TGTGCCAGCAGCCCCACCGGGACTAGCGGGGGGGGAAGTGCGCAGTATTTT.

V gene TRBV6-5 combines with J gene TRBJ2-1; TRBD1 matches at 8 bases. The V gene end was trimmed by 5 bases and the J gene end by 8 bases; junction bases not matched to a gene: 2. This CDR3 has 12 residues. The germline gives CDR1 MNHEY, CDR2 SVGAGI. Here the CDR3 reads CASSLQGDEQFF. The DNA of the CDR3 is TGTGCCAGCAGTCTACAGGGGGATGAGCAGTTCTTC.

This sequence joins TRBV5-5 and TRBJ2-3; 8 bases line up with TRBD2. Germline CDR1 is SGHKS and CDR2 is YYEKEE (reference sequence). Trimming took 1 base from V and 6 from J; bases not matched to a gene: 10. This CDR3 comprises 16 residues. CDR3 nucleotides: TGTGCCAGCAGCTTGCAGTCTGCGGGAGGTTCTGATACGCAGTATTTT. Its translation is CASSLQSAGGSDTQYF. Drawing the rest from reference TRBV5-5 and TRBJ2-3, the complete variable domain is DAGVTQSPTHLIKTRGQQVTLRCSPISGHKSVSWYQQVLGQGPQFIFQYYEKEERGRGNFPDRFSARQFPNYSSELNVNALLLGDSALYLCASSLQSAGGSDTQYFGPGTRLTVL.

The chain combines TRBV6-5 with TRBJ2-3, with no clear D. Germline V gene sequence: CDR1 MNHEY, CDR2 SVGAGI. The CDR3 totals 11 residues. V was clipped by 10 bases and J by 6 bases, with 11 bases between them. CDR3 residues: CAILLRDTQYF. The CDR3 DNA reads as TGTGCCATCCTCCTGAGGGATACGCAGTATTTT.

The V call is TRBV6-1, the J call TRBJ1-4; D call uncertain. Germline-derived CDR1 and CDR2 are MNHNS and SASEGT. The CDR3 runs 15 residues. V shed 0 bases and J shed 6 bases, with 11 bases lying between them. In DNA, the CDR3 is TGTGCCAGCAGTGAAGCGCGGGGTTCCTATGAAAAACTGTTTTTT. Translating gives CASSEARGSYEKLFF.

The J gene is TRBJ1-2, the V gene TRBV7-8; no clear D. CDR1 SGHVS and CDR2 FQNEAQ come from the germline V gene. Trimming left V 2 bases short and J 2 bases short, with 9 bases between. CDR3 length: 14 residues. The CDR3: CASSLISANYGYTF. As DNA, the CDR3 is TGTGCCAGCAGCTTAATAAGTGCGAACTATGGCTACACCTTC.

The sample holds a few counts of this clone. This sequence joins TRBV6-6 and TRBJ2-7, with 12 bases aligning to TRBD2. V lost 5 bases and J lost 4; bases outside the gene matches: 9. Germline V CDR1 and CDR2: MNHNY, SVGAGI (reference sequence). The CDR3 loop spans 16 amino acids. The CDR3 loop is CASSPVSTSGSYEQYF. The CDR3 DNA reads as TGTGCCAGCAGTCCCGTGTCGACTAGCGGGAGTTACGAGCAGTACTTC.

The gene calls are TRBV25-1 and TRBJ2-5; D might be TRBD1 (6 bases). With 6 bases removed from V and 4 bases from J, the gap between germline ends came to 15 bases. Germline CDR1 is MGHDK and CDR2 is SYGVNS. This CDR3 is built from 14 residues. CDR3 DNA sequence: TGTGCCAGCAGCGCCGGGGTAGGGGGAGAGACCCAGTACTTC. This sequence encodes CASSAGVGGETQYF.

In this sample, this clone turned up a few times. V gene TRBV4-2 combines with J gene TRBJ1-1, with TRBD1 as a possible D gene (5 bases). This CDR3 is built from 15 residues. Trimming shortened V by 0 bases and J by 6 bases, and 14 bases separated the two germline ends. Germline assignment: CDR1 LGHNA and CDR2 YNFKEQ. CDR3 sequence reads: CASSQEIIGAPEAFF. DNA for the CDR3: TGTGCCAGCAGCCAAGAAATCATAGGGGCCCCTGAAGCTTTCTTT.